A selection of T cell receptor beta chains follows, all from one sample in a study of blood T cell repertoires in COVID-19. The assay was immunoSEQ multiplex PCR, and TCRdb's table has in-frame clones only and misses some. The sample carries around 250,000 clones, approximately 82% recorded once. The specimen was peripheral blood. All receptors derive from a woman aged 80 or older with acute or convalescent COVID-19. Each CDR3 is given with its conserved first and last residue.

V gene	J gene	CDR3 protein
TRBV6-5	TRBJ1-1	CASNTLMNTEAFF
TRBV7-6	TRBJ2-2	CASSPTPQGFINTGELFF
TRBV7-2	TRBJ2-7	CASSWDRLATYEQYF
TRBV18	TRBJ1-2	CASSQDRVRGYTF
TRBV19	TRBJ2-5	CASKYPARGGVQETQYF
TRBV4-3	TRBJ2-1	CASSQLSGRTYNEQFF
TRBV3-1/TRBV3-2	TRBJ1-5	CASSQGAIQPQHF
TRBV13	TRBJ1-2	CASRYSGTLRSNYGYTF
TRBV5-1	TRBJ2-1	CASSPERSGPQFF
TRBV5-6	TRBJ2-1	CASSYPTTSGSSYNEQFF
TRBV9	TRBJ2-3	CASSVAGGPQDTQYF
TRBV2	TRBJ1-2	CASSEAQEGFTF
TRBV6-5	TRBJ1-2	CASSSTGGISYGYTF
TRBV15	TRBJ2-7	CATQSTTGTQAYEQYF
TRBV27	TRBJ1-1	CASSRDSSNTEAFF
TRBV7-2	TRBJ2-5	CASSSQAGGLQETQYF
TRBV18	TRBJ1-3	CASSVQPTVSGNTIYF
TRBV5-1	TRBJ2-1	CASSRGQTYNEQFF
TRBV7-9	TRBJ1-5	CASSLGTVAGGFQPQHF
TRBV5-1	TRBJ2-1	CASSLERRGNEQFF
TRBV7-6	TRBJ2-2	CASSPAGGPGTGELFF
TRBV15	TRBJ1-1	CATSRDQVAWAFF
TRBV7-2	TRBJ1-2	CASSFRDYGYTF
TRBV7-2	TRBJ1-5	CASSLKAGGPSHNQPQHF
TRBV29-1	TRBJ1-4	CSGGQLNEKLFF
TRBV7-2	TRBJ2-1	CASSLEWRGYNEQFF
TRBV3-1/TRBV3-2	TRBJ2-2	CASSASTFGGAGGELFF
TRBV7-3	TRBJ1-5	CASSSDRHQPQHF
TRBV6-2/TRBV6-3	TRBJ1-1	CASSYLGQFEAFF
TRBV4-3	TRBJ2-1	CASSQVTTRSYNEQFF
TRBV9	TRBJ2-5	CASSVVAGQQETQYF
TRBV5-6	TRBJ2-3	CASSLGGLAGSDTQYF
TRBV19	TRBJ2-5	CASSRVGGKETQYF
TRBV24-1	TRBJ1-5	CATGGEQGINQPQHF
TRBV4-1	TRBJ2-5	CASSQLDGEETQYF
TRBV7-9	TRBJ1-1	CASSLMTDTEAFF
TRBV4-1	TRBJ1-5	CASSQGQGGQPQHF
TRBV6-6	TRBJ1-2	CASSYGQGAVGYTF
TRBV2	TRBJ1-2	CASSKGSGTINYGYTF
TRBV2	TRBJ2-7	CASQLLAGYSYEQYF
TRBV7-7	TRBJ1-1	CASSLGLGGEAFF
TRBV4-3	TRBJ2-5	CASSQDWRLAGVKTQYF
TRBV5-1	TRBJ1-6	CASSLGRGGNSPLHF
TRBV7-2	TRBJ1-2	CASSHRDRGNGYTF
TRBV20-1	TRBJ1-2	CSASMGVLYGYTF